Following are 23 T cell receptor beta chains from one sample sequenced in a study of cytomegalovirus exposure and HLA in healthy donors. Sequenced by immunoSEQ multiplex PCR; TCRdb stores in-frame clones only, minus some. The sample has 200,000 or so clones; around 84% are singletons. Sequenced sample: PBMCs. The receptors come from a woman aged 25-40 years in good health and CMV-seropositive.

The V gene is TRBV9, the J gene TRBJ2-2; D possibly corresponds to TRBD2 (5 bases). There are 15 residues in the CDR3. V lost 0 bases and J 6 bases, leaving 12 bases between the germline ends. Per germline, CDR1 SGDLS and CDR2 YYNGEE. The CDR3 loop reads CASSVALAGPGELFF. CDR3 bases: TGTGCCAGCAGCGTAGCTCTAGCAGGCCCCGGGGAGCTGTTTTTT.

A remark on this clone: The same CDR3 arises from other DNA sequences in this sample as well. The chain is built from TRBV30 and TRBJ2-3; 8 nucleotides line up with TRBD2. CDR1 GTSNPN and CDR2 SVGIG come from the germline V gene (reference sequence). Trimming at V came to 3 bases and at J to 2 bases, leaving 1 base not matched to a gene. The CDR3 sequence is 13 residues long. The CDR3 protein is CAWSGRATDTQYF. In DNA, the CDR3 is TGTGCCTGGAGCGGGAGGGCCACAGATACGCAGTATTTT.

The genes are TRBV4-2 and TRBJ2-5, with D tentatively TRBD2 (6 bases). V was clipped by 0 bases and J by 9 bases, with 14 bases between them. The CDR3 sequence is 14 residues long. Looked up from germline, CDR1 is LGHNA and CDR2 is YNFKEQ. This CDR3 reads CASSQDLTSRPQYF. In nucleotides, the CDR3 is TGTGCCAGCAGCCAAGACTTAACTAGCAGGCCCCAGTACTTC.

The genes are TRBV11-2 and TRBJ2-7; D gene uncertain. Germline V gene sequence: CDR1 SGHAT, CDR2 FQNNGV. Between the trimmed V and J ends, which lost 4 bases and 2 bases, there was a span of 12 bases. CDR3 length: 14 residues. CDR3 in DNA: TGTGCCAGCAGCTCCCCCTTAGCTACCTACGAGCAGTACTTC. Residues: CASSSPLATYEQYF.

Notes on this clone: One end of the junction fails to match germline, which may point to a read error. The chain recombines TRBV5-4 with TRBJ1-5, with TRBD1 matching over 8 bases. The CDR3 runs to 15 residues. Germline lookup yields CDR1 SGHNT and CDR2 YYREEE (reference sequence). CDR3 in amino acids: CASRGLDGGNQPQHF. CDR3 nucleotide sequence: TGCGCCAGCAGGGGGCTCGACGGTGGGAATCAGCCCCAGCATTTT.

This clone was seen more than once but under ten times. This chain links TRBV19 with TRBJ1-1; D is perhaps TRBD1 (5 bases). V lost 10 bases and J 4 bases, leaving 19 bases between the germline ends. The CDR3 covers 14 residues. Germline CDR1 LNHDA, CDR2 SQIVND (reference sequence). Here the CDR3 DNA reads TGTGCCATCTCCAAGTTGGGGGGGGTCACTGAAGCTTTCTTT. This sequence encodes CAISKLGGVTEAFF. Variable domain in full (rest from reference TRBV19 and TRBJ1-1): DGGITQSPKYLFRKEGQNVTLSCEQNLNHDAMYWYRQDPGQGLRLIYYSQIVNDFQKGDIAEGYSVSREKKESFPLTVTSAQKNPTAFYLCAISKLGGVTEAFFGQGTRLTVV.

The chain employs TRBV5-1 and TRBJ2-1; 8 bases are a match to TRBD2. Germline values: CDR1 SGHRS, CDR2 YFSETQ. V dropped 0 bases and J dropped 3; count of bases not matched to a gene: 8. There are 17 residues in the CDR3. The CDR3 spells CASSLAYYSGSYNEQFF. In nucleotides, the CDR3 is TGCGCCAGCAGCTTGGCCTATTACAGCGGGAGCTACAATGAGCAGTTCTTC.

The chain has TRBV29-1 and TRBJ2-3, with a weak D call TRBD2 (5 bases). Trimming removed 6 bases at V and 4 bases at J, with 11 bases between. Germline assignment: CDR1 SQVTM and CDR2 ANQGSEA. CDR3 length: 12 amino acids. The CDR3 DNA is TGCAGCGTCGACTCGGGATCAGATACGCAGTATTTT. The encoded protein is CSVDSGSDTQYF.

This clone was seen more than once but under ten times. The CDR3 DNA reads TGTGCCAGCAATGGCAAGATCTATGGCTACACCTTC. It translates to CASNGKIYGYTF. This chain uses TRBV2 with TRBJ1-2, with no clear D. CDR3 length equals 12 residues. The V gene's germline CDR1 is SNHLY and CDR2 FYNNEI. V lost 7 bases, J lost 4 bases, and 10 bases lay in between.

There are a few counts of this clone. V is TRBV5-1 and J is TRBJ2-3, with TRBD2 as a possible D gene (6 bases). Germline V gene lookup returns CDR1 SGHRS and CDR2 YFSETQ. V was clipped by 2 bases and J by 6 bases, with 13 bases between them. The CDR3 has 14 amino acids. CDR3: CASSLGGAADTQYF. Written as DNA, the CDR3 is TGCGCCAGCAGCTTAGGAGGGGCTGCTGATACGCAGTATTTT.

The CDR3 sequence is CASSIFPGNGNQPQHF. As DNA, the CDR3 is TGCGCCAGCAGCATTTTTCCAGGGAATGGCAATCAGCCCCAGCATTTT. The V gene is TRBV5-1, the J gene TRBJ1-5; a weak D match, TRBD1 (5 bases). The CDR3 is 16 amino acids. V dropped 4 bases and J dropped 2 bases, with 16 bases sitting between them. Germline-derived CDR1 and CDR2 are SGHRS and YFSETQ.

The gene calls are TRBV5-1 and TRBJ2-6; TRBD1 matches 9 bases. The CDR3 spans 17 residues. Germline trimming cut 4 bases from V and 0 bases from J; bases unmatched to any gene: 5. Germline values: CDR1 SGHRS, CDR2 YFSETQ. CDR3 in amino acids: CASSRDRDYSGANVLTF. The CDR3 DNA reads as TGCGCCAGCAGCCGGGACAGGGACTACTCTGGGGCCAACGTCCTGACTTTC.

In nucleotides, the CDR3 is TGTGCCAGTAGTCCCTATATATTGGGAGGCAGCAATCAGCCCCAGCATTTT. Its protein product is CASSPYILGGSNQPQHF. J is TRBJ1-5 and V is TRBV19; D is undetermined. Per germline, CDR1 LNHDA and CDR2 SQIVND (reference sequence). Trimming removed 5 bases at V and 1 base at J, with 18 bases between. The CDR3 loop spans 17 amino acids.

For the CDR3, the DNA is TGTGCCAGCAGTGAAGCGCCCGTTAGCGCTGGTTCGTACGAGCAGTACTTC. Translating it yields CASSEAPVSAGSYEQYF. V and J are TRBV2 and TRBJ2-7; TRBD2 is a possible D gene (5 bases). Germline V gene sequence: CDR1 SNHLY, CDR2 FYNNEI. Trimming took off 0 bases at V and 4 bases at J, with 19 bases between the two ends. The CDR3 is 17 residues long.

V is TRBV9 and J is TRBJ2-1; 9 positions agree with TRBD1. Losses at the gene ends were 3 bases for V and 9 bases for J; bases not matched to a gene: 10. The V gene's germline CDR1 is SGDLS and CDR2 YYNGEE. The CDR3 contains 15 residues. CDR3 nucleotides: TGTGCCAGCAGCGGCGCCGGGACAGGGTTGGTTGAGCAGTTCTTC. Amino acid sequence: CASSGAGTGLVEQFF.

The rearrangement links TRBV5-1 to TRBJ2-7; 7 bases align to TRBD2. Trimming at V came to 4 bases and at J to 5 bases, leaving 9 bases not matched to a gene. The CDR3 is 14 amino acids. CDR1 and CDR2 (germline): SGHRS, YFSETQ. CDR3 protein: CASSRLGGSHEQYF. In DNA form, the CDR3 reads TGCGCCAGCAGCCGACTGGGGGGGAGCCACGAGCAGTACTTC.

For this clone: An end of the junction differs from the germline gene, which may be a read error. V usage is TRBV7-7 and J usage is TRBJ2-7; 8 nucleotides line up with TRBD2. The CDR3 spans 13 residues. The germline CDR1 and CDR2 sequences are SSHAT and FNYEAQ (reference sequence). As DNA, the CDR3 is TGTGCTAGCAGCGCTAGCGGGTCCTACGAGCAGTACTTC. It translates to CASSASGSYEQYF.

The chain employs TRBV5-6 and TRBJ2-7; D may be TRBD2 (6 bases). Per germline, CDR1 SGHDT and CDR2 YYEEEE. The CDR3 totals 15 residues. V was trimmed by 4 bases and J by 2 bases, leaving 16 bases between them. In DNA, the CDR3 is TGTGCCAGCAGCGGAAGGAGCGGGCTCACCTACGAGCAGTACTTC. It yields the protein CASSGRSGLTYEQYF.

This clone was found once. Other DNA variants within this sample encode the same CDR3. The rearrangement joins TRBV29-1 to TRBJ1-1, with 7 bases aligning to TRBD1. This CDR3 comprises 12 residues. Germline lookup yields CDR1 SQVTM and CDR2 ANQGSEA. After removal of 6 bases from V and 5 bases from J, the junction contained 6 bases not matched to a gene. The CDR3 region has the DNA TGCAGCGTGGCAGGGGGAGGTACTGAAGCTTTCTTT. This translates into CSVAGGGTEAFF.

The chain links TRBV7-9 to TRBJ2-1; TRBD1 matches at 8 bases. The CDR3 consists of 17 residues. V was clipped by 4 bases and J by 7 bases; unmatched bases: 15. Germline V CDR1 and CDR2: SEHNR, FQNEAQ (reference sequence). The CDR3 reads CASSSGTGWVLGNEQFF. As DNA, the CDR3 is TGTGCCAGCAGCTCCGGGACAGGTTGGGTATTGGGGAATGAGCAGTTCTTC.

With regard to this clone: At one end the junction does not follow the germline gene, possibly because of a read error. The CDR3 region is CASSVAEGTNTGELFF. CDR3 nucleotides: TGTGCCAGCAGCGTAGCGGAGGGGACGAACACCGGGGAGCTGTTTTTT. The chain recombines TRBV7-8 with TRBJ2-2; the D gene is possibly TRBD2 (6 bases). This CDR3 region has 16 residues. In germline, CDR1 is SGHVS, CDR2 FQNEAQ. Drawing the rest from reference TRBV7-8 and TRBJ2-2, the complete variable domain is GAGVSQSPRYKVAKRGQDVALRCDPISGHVSLFWYQQALGQGPEFLTYFQNEAQLDKSGLPSDRFFAERPEGSVSTLKIQRTQQEDSAVYLCASSVAEGTNTGELFFGEGSRLTVL.

The rearrangement links TRBV19 to TRBJ2-7; maybe TRBD2 (7 bases). CDR3 length equals 16 residues. Germline values: CDR1 LNHDA, CDR2 SQIVND (reference sequence). Between the trimmed V and J ends, which lost 4 bases and 4 bases, there was a span of 20 bases. CDR3 nucleotides: TGTGCCAGTAGTACTCACAGGGAGCTAGCGGTTTACGAGCAGTACTTC. Its protein is CASSTHRELAVYEQYF.

V is TRBV9 and J is TRBJ2-7; D is undetermined. With 0 bases removed from V and 5 bases from J, the gap between germline ends came to 15 bases. CDR3 length: 15 amino acids. The germline V gene has CDR1 SGDLS and CDR2 YYNGEE. In nucleotides, the CDR3 is TGTGCCAGCAGCGTAGGCCCCACCCGAGCCCACGAGCAGTACTTC. The encoded protein is CASSVGPTRAHEQYF.